This TCR beta chain comes out of a study of T cell responses to AZD1222 COVID-19 vaccine. Study-level results: Spike-specific TCR breadth and depth were elevated following two AZD1222 doses. The donor group comprised mostly white British people and more females; the analysis possibly underestimated clonal diversity.

Remarks on this clone: Its antigen is not identified.

The method was immunoSEQ multiplex PCR; TCRdb's version includes in-frame clones alone and lacks a portion of them. The table includes about 66,000 clones, over 75% detected once. CDR3 length: 15 amino acids. Germline loops: CDR1 MNHEY, CDR2 SVGAGI. The trim removed 5 bases at V and 4 bases at J, leaving 7 bases unmatched. The source material was peripheral blood, sampled on day 0 of AZD1222 vaccination. The chain carries TRBV6-5 and TRBJ2-1, with TRBD1 matching 8 bases. This sequence was found in an adult in good health. The CDR3 spells CASSPGTGLYNEQFF. The CDR3 nucleotides are TGTGCCAGCAGTCCCGGGACAGGACTTTACAATGAGCAGTTCTTC.